The subject of this entry is one TCR beta chain. The data are from a study of cytomegalovirus exposure and HLA in healthy donors. PCR amplification relied on 60 Vbeta primers (plus 13 Jbeta primers). The table came from immunoSEQ multiplex PCR; TCRdb's copy has only in-frame clones and leaves some out. This table has about 180,000 clones, over 75% appearing once. This TCR came from a woman in her thirties in good health and CMV-seronegative. Sequencing used PBMCs.

The CDR3: CASTSGTSGGYQETQYF. DNA for the CDR3: TGTGCCAGCACCAGTGGGACTAGCGGGGGGTACCAAGAGACCCAGTACTTC. This sequence joins TRBV9 and TRBJ2-5; 15 positions agree with TRBD2. From germline, CDR1 is SGDLS and CDR2 YYNGEE. The J segment lost 0 bases and the V segment lost 6 bases, leaving 6 bases of the junction unmatched. The CDR3 spans 17 residues.